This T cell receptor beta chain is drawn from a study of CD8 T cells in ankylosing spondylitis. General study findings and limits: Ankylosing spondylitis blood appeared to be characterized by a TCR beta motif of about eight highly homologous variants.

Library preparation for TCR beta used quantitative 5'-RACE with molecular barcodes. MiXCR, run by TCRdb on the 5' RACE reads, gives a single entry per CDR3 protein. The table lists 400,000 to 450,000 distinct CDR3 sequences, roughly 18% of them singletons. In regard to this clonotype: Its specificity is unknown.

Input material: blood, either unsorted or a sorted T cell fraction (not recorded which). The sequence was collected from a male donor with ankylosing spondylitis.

CDR3 in DNA: TGTGCCAGCAGAGCAGGGACTAGCGTCCCTGGGGACCAGTACTTC. This encodes CASRAGTSVPGDQYF. The rearrangement links TRBV6-1 to TRBJ2-5, with 10 bases that match TRBD2. Germline loops: CDR1 MNHNS, CDR2 SASEGT. Trimming cost V 6 bases and J 10 bases; bases outside gene matches: 14. The CDR3 spans 15 residues.